Reported below is one T cell receptor beta chain. Its antigen is currently not known. Base qualities are not provided; no much larger clone lies one nucleotide away. V is shortened by 6 bases, J by 5 bases, and the region joining them spans 14 bases. As encoded in the germline V gene, CDR1 is KGHSH while CDR2 is LQKENI. The CDR3 goes from the cysteine to the phenylalanine over 14 residues. Here the CDR3 DNA is all that survives: 42 bases in frame from base 1. This sample was sequenced with an Illumina MiSeq. TRB rearrangements were amplified by multiplex PCR with BIOMED2 TRB-A/B primer pools. Illumina-compatible adapters and 7-nucleotide sample barcodes were attached to the amplicons through two consecutive PCRs. Phusion HS II polymerase was used for all library PCRs. The amplicons were purified from gel with the NucleoSpin Gel and PCR Clean-up kit, measured on Qubit, and combined at 4 nM. Amplicon pool quality was checked on an Agilent 2100 Bioanalyzer before Illumina next-generation sequencing. As for how the authors treated the data: MiXCR 3.0.8 with the default MiXCR reference library was used to annotate TRB rearrangements. Non-productive reads and sequences with fewer than 2 reads were excluded, and each unique CDR3 nucleotide sequence counted as one clone. R 3.5.1 was used to calculate clonality, diversity, richness and V-J gene usage. GLIPH2 was used to cluster TCRs based on CDR3 similarity, and OLGA was used to calculate the generation probabilities. GLIPH2 clusters were kept only if they contained at least four unique TCR clonotypes found in at least three individuals. TCRdb reprocessing: public reads trimmed at Q25 with fastp, clones called with MiXCR, in-frame beta chains kept. CDR3 protein sequences are deduplicated, and each keeps its most common genes and DNA. The V and J calls here are based on TCRdb, not the publication. The sample contains more than 12,000 distinct CDR3 sequences, about 31% of them found a single time. The ten top clones hold roughly 1.2% of the sample.

This sample was included in a study of T and B cells in COVID-19 patients (dated by TCRdb to 2018 to 2021). At the level of the whole study: Using TRB and IGH repertoire sequencing of peripheral blood, the study characterized adaptive immunity in COVID-19 patients who had active infection or had recovered. A recovered cohort included over 15 patients who provided some 21 samples, and most of these patients had mild to moderate COVID-19 treated on an outpatient basis. A median age of approximately 34 years was recorded in the recovered cohort versus 55 to 70 years in the active-infection cohort. In the active-infection cohort, about 65% of the roughly 20 patients were critically ill and required mechanical ventilation or ECMO. Of the 20 to 25 patients in the active-infection cohort, fewer than 19 had comorbidities associated with unfavorable COVID-19 outcome. The TCR and BCR sequence repository comprised roughly 35 patients and about 70 time points, with over 7 million TCR sequences analysed. Because samples were available both during active disease and after recovery, a couple of patients were counted in both the recovered and the active cohorts. An age-matched reference group of about 40 healthy donors negative for COVID-19 antibodies was used as the comparison for repertoire analyses. As many as 9 follow-up blood samples were taken per patient, and some of the samples covered different disease stages within the same individual.

Genomic DNA extracted from blood, in amounts of roughly 220-550 ng, served as the starting material for amplifying TRB repertoires. Study-wide conclusions, independent of this receptor: Patients with COVID-19 were reported to show strongly skewed TRBV/TRBJ gene usage. In active COVID-19, TRB repertoires were highly clonal, while at recovery, diversity and richness increased above the levels seen in healthy donors. A total of some 2,000 exclusive TCR clusters, including 31 low-pGen clusters, were found in the recovered cohort. Specific T cell subsets (CD4+/Treg/CD8+) and sorted SARS-CoV-2-responsive or tetramer+ T cells had not yet been sequenced, and the corresponding sequencing experiments were ongoing. Few blood samples were available from mildly ill patients while symptoms were present or from severe cases at early time points. The reported TCR clusters were stated to require prospective validation before clinical use. The cohort was judged too small for assessing how HLA contributes to COVID-19 susceptibility or severity.

The sequence joins TRBV18 to TRBJ1-5; tentative D gene TRBD1, with 5 bases matching. The sequenced material came from blood. This receptor was obtained from a human donor who had recovered from COVID-19. The CDR3 protein: CASSRQPADQPQHF. The DNA is as follows: TGTGCCAGCTCTCGACAGCCGGCGGATCAGCCCCAGCATTTT.